The present TCR beta chain was sequenced within a study of tumor and adjacent non-tumor tissue in lung cancer. Study in general: Some 4.2 million productive TCRbeta reads were obtained per sample on average.

TCRbeta libraries were built with three rounds of nested PCR, modified from ARM-PCR. TCRdb independently ran MiXCR on the multiplex PCR reads; one entry per CDR3 protein. The table has tens of thousands of distinct CDR3 sequences, roughly 80% seen once. This clonotype was seen a single time. This may arise from a read error, as a much more abundant clone is one base away. This sample's RNA came from whole unsorted tissue. The normal lung tissue was taken more than 3 cm from the tumor edge. V was clipped by 4 bases and J by 3 bases, with 16 bases between them. The CDR3 sequence is 16 residues long. Material: distant non-tumor lung tissue. The source is a man aged 60 to 75 with non-small cell lung cancer. The gene calls are TRBV12-3 or TRBV12-4 and TRBJ2-1, with a weak D call TRBD2 (6 bases). In DNA form, the CDR3 reads TGTGCCAGCAGTTCGTCCCGGGACTTCTGCTACAATGAGCAGTTCTTC. Translated, it gives CASSSSRDFCYNEQFF.